The clone carrying this T cell receptor (beta chain) was detected ten times or more. TCRdb passed the RACE reads through MiXCR, listing each CDR3 protein once. The sample lists fewer than 500,000 distinct CDR3 sequences, about 4.4% occurring once. These data originate in a study of human T cells and chemical hapten exposure. Time point in this sample: patch test 1, 2 weeks after DPC sensitization. The treatment here: therapeutic diphenylcyclopropenone sensitization with weekly scalp DPC. Only after blood had been drawn was each patch test applied. The sequence came from a woman aged 45-65 years with alopecia areata. Some clones in this sample may be carry-over from other donors' samples. Here the sequenced sample was whole blood, taken in connection with sensitization to the hapten diphenylcyclopropenone (DPC).

CDR3 in DNA: TGCAGCGCTGCCGGGACATCCTCCTACGAGCAGTACTTC. Its translation: CSAAGTSSYEQYF. The chain links TRBV29-1 to TRBJ2-7; weak D call: TRBD1 (6 bases). The V and J ends lost 7 bases and 0 bases respectively, with 13 bases between them. The CDR3 covers 13 residues. The germline CDR1 and CDR2 sequences are SQVTM and ANQGSEA.